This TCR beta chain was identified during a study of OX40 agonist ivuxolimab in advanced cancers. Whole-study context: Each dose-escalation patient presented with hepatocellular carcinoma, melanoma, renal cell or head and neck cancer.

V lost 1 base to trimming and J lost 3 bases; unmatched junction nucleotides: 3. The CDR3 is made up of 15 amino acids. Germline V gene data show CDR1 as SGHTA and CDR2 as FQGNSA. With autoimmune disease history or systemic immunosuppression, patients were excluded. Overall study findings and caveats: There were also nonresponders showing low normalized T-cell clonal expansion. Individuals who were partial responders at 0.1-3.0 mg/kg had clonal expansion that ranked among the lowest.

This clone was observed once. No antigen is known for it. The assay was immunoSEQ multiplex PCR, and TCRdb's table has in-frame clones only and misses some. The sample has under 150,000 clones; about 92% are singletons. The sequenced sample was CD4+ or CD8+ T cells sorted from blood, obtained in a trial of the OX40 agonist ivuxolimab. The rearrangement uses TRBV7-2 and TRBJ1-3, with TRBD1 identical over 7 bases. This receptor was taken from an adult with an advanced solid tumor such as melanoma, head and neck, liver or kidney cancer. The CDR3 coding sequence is TGTGCCAGCAGCTTAGTAGGGGGCGGTGGAAACACCATATATTTT. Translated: CASSLVGGGGNTIYF.